This TCR beta chain was captured by sequencing in a study of spatial heterogeneity in lung cancer. TCRdb fed the 5' RACE reads into MiXCR, producing one record per CDR3 protein. The top ten hold around 4.3% of the sample, which has approximately 81,000 distinct CDR3 sequences, roughly 12% seen once. This clonotype was seen a few times. J gave up 4 bases and V 5 bases, and 3 bases lay outside the gene matches. This CDR3 comprises 16 residues. CDR1 is SEHNR and CDR2 is FQNEAQ in the germline V gene (reference sequence). The time point was: sample taken at primary tumor resection. Tumor, nontumor lung or frozen PBMC supplied whole RNA that was sequenced unsorted.

V usage is TRBV7-9 and J usage is TRBJ2-3; 16 bases match TRBD2. The TCR comes from a male donor with early-stage non-small cell lung cancer. Sequenced material: PBMCs, taken at surgery. The CDR3 nucleotides are TGTGCCAGCAGCCCGGGACTAGCGGGAGGGGCAGATACGCAGTATTTT. Protein: CASSPGLAGGADTQYF. Looking up the rest from reference TRBV7-9 and TRBJ2-3 gives the full variable domain: DTGVSQNPRHKITKRGQNVTFRCDPISEHNRLYWYRQTLGQGPEFLTYFQNEAQLEKSRLLSDRFSAERPKGSFSTLEIQRTEQGDSAMYLCASSPGLAGGADTQYFGPGTRLTVL.